This TCR beta chain derives from a study of cytomegalovirus exposure and HLA in healthy donors. Study-wide findings and caveats: There were around 160 TCR beta chains listed as cytomegalovirus-associated.

After removal of 4 bases from V and 3 bases from J, the junction contained 7 bases not matched to a gene. Germline V gene data show CDR1 as SGDLS and CDR2 as YYNGEE. The CDR3 has 16 amino acids. Profiled with immunoSEQ multiplex PCR; TCRdb holds only in-frame clones, not every one. The table shows about 160,000 clones, with under 90% occurring only once. As to this clone: What it binds is unknown.

V and J are TRBV9 and TRBJ2-3, with 11 bases matching TRBD2. This TCR came from a man younger than 30 in good health and CMV-seropositive. Sequencing was done on a sample of PBMCs. The CDR3 sequence is CASSPFSGRGTDTQYF. The CDR3 DNA reads TGTGCCAGCAGCCCCTTTAGCGGGAGGGGTACAGATACGCAGTATTTT. The full variable domain, its missing parts supplied by reference TRBV9 and TRBJ2-3, is DSGVTQTPKHLITATGQRVTLRCSPRSGDLSVYWYQQSLDQGLQFLIQYYNGEERAKGNILERFSAQQFPDLHSELNLSSLELGDSALYFCASSPFSGRGTDTQYFGPGTRLTVL.